This TCR beta chain was sequenced in a study of regulatory T cells in long-lasting Graves disease. Specified time point: persistent/refractory GD, antithyroid drugs over 5 years with positive TRAb. PBMC RNA served as the TCR library source. The source of the patients was an endocrinology department in Xi'an, China. Arm-PCR with iRepertoire HTBI primers amplified the CDR3 regions for these TCR beta libraries. Each CDR3 protein is one row after TCRdb ran MiXCR on the multiplex PCR reads. The sample has some 450,000 distinct CDR3 sequences, 23% seen once. V lost 5 bases to trimming and J lost 6 bases, with 14 bases between them. The germline V gene encodes CDR1 MNHNS and CDR2 SASEGT. CDR3 length: 14 residues.

This receptor was taken from a female donor with Graves disease. This specimen was peripheral blood mononuclear cells (PBMCs), taken when the disease was refractory, from a patient treated with antithyroid drugs. This sequence joins TRBV6-1 and TRBJ1-5; perhaps TRBD1 as D (6 bases). CDR3 in amino acids: CASSLPRGAQPQHF. The CDR3 DNA reads as TGTGCCAGCAGTCTCCCTAGGGGGGCTCAGCCCCAGCATTTT.